This T cell receptor (beta chain) stems from a study of shared clonotypes between healthy human individuals. The V gene lost 0 bases and the J gene lost 0 bases, with 7 bases spanning the gap. Germline CDR1 is SGHRS and CDR2 is YFSETQ. The CDR3 length is 14 residues. CD45RO-negative, CCR7-positively selected cells formed the naive CD8 fraction, excluding terminally differentiated effector memory CD45RA+ cells. Study donors comprised healthy, HIV-negative adults devoid of recent acute infection or vaccination. The assay was immunoSEQ multiplex PCR, and TCRdb's table has in-frame clones only and misses some. The sample comprises about 700,000 clones, roughly 94% of which are singletons, and 24% rests with the top ten. This clone was seen once. This specimen includes other DNA sequences encoding the same CDR3.

Material: naive CD8+ T cells sorted from blood. This chain links TRBV5-1 with TRBJ2-7; D is ambiguous. This clonotype originated in a man aged 25-40 years in good health. The CDR3 is CASSLGSLSYEQYF. CDR3 coding DNA: TGCGCCAGCAGCTTGGGGAGCCTCTCCTACGAGCAGTACTTC.